The 9 T cell receptor beta chains below were found in one sample sequenced in a study of cytomegalovirus exposure and HLA in healthy donors. The PCR was carried out with 60 Vbeta primers and 13 Jbeta primers. Method: immunoSEQ multiplex PCR; TCRdb's copy keeps in-frame clones and lacks some. The table lists roughly 99,000 clones, roughly 70% of them singletons. The sequenced material came from PBMCs. The receptor source for this set is a woman aged 40-49 years in good health and CMV-seropositive.

The CDR3 nucleotides read TGCGCCAGCAGCCCTTCGTCGGTCCCTAACTATGGCTACACCTTC. Amino acid sequence: CASSPSSVPNYGYTF. This chain links TRBV4-3 with TRBJ1-2; D gene uncertain. Germline V gives CDR1 LGHNA, CDR2 YSLEER. Deletions cut 4 bases from V and 0 bases from J, with 12 bases between. The length of the CDR3 is 15 residues.

The chain employs TRBV6-5 and TRBJ1-2, with 8 bases that match TRBD1. This CDR3 is built from 15 residues. Looked up from germline, CDR1 is MNHEY and CDR2 is SVGAGI. V lost 5 bases, J lost 3 bases, and 8 bases stayed unmatched. This CDR3 is CASSTQGGGHYGYTF. The DNA of the CDR3 is TGTGCCAGCAGTACACAGGGGGGAGGCCACTATGGCTACACCTTC.

The rearrangement uses TRBV5-1 and TRBJ2-3, with a weak D call TRBD1 (6 bases). V lost 2 bases and J 4 bases, leaving 17 bases between the germline ends. From germline, CDR1 is SGHRS and CDR2 YFSETQ. CDR3 length: 16 amino acids. This chain's CDR3 is CASSLGGRGSADTQYF. In nucleotides, the CDR3 is TGCGCCAGCAGCTTAGGAGGCAGGGGTTCGGCAGATACGCAGTATTTT.

The chain joins TRBV7-9 to TRBJ2-3, with D possibly TRBD1 on 6 matching bases. The germline gives CDR1 SEHNR, CDR2 FQNEAQ (reference sequence). The CDR3 length is 15 residues. V was cut by 2 bases and J by 3 bases, with 12 bases left in between. The CDR3 nucleotides are TGTGCCAGCAGCTTATCCAGGGGTCGGACAGATACGCAGTATTTT. Translated, it gives CASSLSRGRTDTQYF.

The genes are TRBV14 and TRBJ1-2; TRBD1 might be the D (6 bases). With 3 bases removed from V and 6 bases from J, the gap between germline ends came to 11 bases. The CDR3 sequence is 13 residues long. The germline gives CDR1 SGHDN, CDR2 FVKESK. CDR3 nucleotides: TGTGCCAGCAGCCATGGGCAGGGGAATGGCTACACCTTC. This gives the protein CASSHGQGNGYTF.

In its sample, this clone was seen once. The CDR3 protein is CASSPADREKLFF. The CDR3 DNA is TGTGCCAGCAGCCCGGCGGACAGGGAGAAACTGTTTTTT. The V gene is TRBV5-5, the J gene TRBJ1-4; 8 positions match TRBD1. Germline CDR1 and CDR2: SGHKS and YYEKEE (reference sequence). Trimming took 4 bases from V and 11 from J; bases not matched to a gene: 7. The CDR3 sequence is 13 residues long.

The chain has TRBV2 and TRBJ1-6, with 8 bases fitting TRBD1. The J segment lost 9 bases and the V segment lost 5 bases, leaving 6 bases of the junction unmatched. The CDR3 spans 14 residues. Germline V gene data show CDR1 as SNHLY and CDR2 as FYNNEI. DNA of the CDR3: TGTGCCAGCAGTCGGGACAGGACAAGTTCACCCCTCCACTTT. This sequence encodes CASSRDRTSSPLHF.

In the case of this clone: Given the absence of the conserved phenylalanine or tryptophan at the CDR3 end, a read error is likely. The chain links TRBV6-5 to TRBJ1-2; D ambiguous. The CDR3 covers 14 residues. The germline gives CDR1 MNHEY, CDR2 SVGAGI. V lost 2 bases and J lost 8, with 15 bases in between. The CDR3 nucleotides are TGTGCCAGCAGTTACCTTGACCCATCCAGGGGCTACACCGTC. Protein: CASSYLDPSRGYTV.

The chain joins TRBV4-1 to TRBJ1-1; tentatively, D is TRBD1 (5 bases). The CDR3 sequence is 16 residues long. The ends were cut back, 0 bases at V and 1 base at J, with 12 bases in the middle. Germline V gene sequence: CDR1 MGHRA, CDR2 YSYEKL. CDR3 loop: CASSQDRALGNTEAFF. The CDR3 region has the DNA TGCGCCAGCAGCCAAGACAGGGCCTTAGGGAACACTGAAGCTTTCTTT.